This is a list of T cell receptor beta chains from one sample in a study of CD8+CD57+ T cells in acquired aplastic anemia. TCRdb processed the reads anew with MiXCR; each CDR3 protein has one entry. The table shows over 150,000 distinct CDR3 sequences, with over 55% occurring only once. The specimen sequenced was sorted CD4+, CD8+, or CD8+CD57+ T cells (not recorded which) from PBMCs. All receptors come from a human donor with aplastic anemia. Both conserved end residues are part of each CDR3.

v_gene	j_gene	len	CDR3aa
TRBV10-3	TRBJ1-2	11	CATSDWGGYTF
TRBV20-1	TRBJ1-1	16	CSARGGAGRLFTWAFF
TRBV9	TRBJ1-5	14	CASSVGQEYQPQHF
TRBV10-3	TRBJ2-7	14	CATAGLTNSYEQYF
TRBV11-2	TRBJ2-2	13	CASSLARLGELFF
TRBV19	TRBJ1-2	12	CASGDGNYGYTF
TRBV18	TRBJ2-7	15	CASSQIGQGEVAAYF
TRBV7-3	TRBJ1-2	14	CASSPGHRNYGYTF
TRBV20-1	TRBJ2-1	16	CSARGSDFYSYNGQFF
TRBV20-1	TRBJ2-7	14	CSARGLEGIYEQYF
TRBV7-9	TRBJ1-2	15	CASSLGRQETYGYTF
TRBV6-4	TRBJ2-6	18	CASSDSGTGVSGANVLTF
TRBV20-1	TRBJ2-1	15	CSARDGTSGSWKQFF
TRBV11-2	TRBJ2-7	15	CASSSAVRASYEQYF
TRBV15	TRBJ2-7	14	CATSREGGFYEQYF
TRBV15	TRBJ2-7	14	CATSPQDGAYEQYF
TRBV7-9	TRBJ1-2	17	CASSLGAGGWVNYGYTF
TRBV7-3	TRBJ2-5	14	CASSSGGAGKTQYF
TRBV5-1	TRBJ2-2	14	CASSSGGLTGELFF
TRBV6-4	TRBJ1-6	14	CASSEAGANSPLHF
TRBV10-3	TRBJ2-5	15	CAITDRARGQETQYF